The rows below give T cell receptor beta chains drawn from one sample of a study of blood T cell repertoires in COVID-19. Sequenced by immunoSEQ multiplex PCR; TCRdb stores in-frame clones only, minus some. The data hold 200,000 to 250,000 clones, with around nine tenths observed a single time. The material sequenced was peripheral blood. These receptors were collected from a woman between 55 and 75 years old with acute or convalescent COVID-19. The CDR3 runs from the conserved cysteine through the conserved F or W. Clone size is shown for a subset of rows, as once, few, many or a class of expanded clone.

size: .
V: TRBV23-1
J: TRBJ1-5
CDR3: CASSQYPEGGERLGNQPQHF

size: .
V: TRBV15
J: TRBJ1-1
CDR3: CATTEGDRQGTEAFF

size: .
V: TRBV2
J: TRBJ1-4
CDR3: CASSEGQGSINEKLFF

size: .
V: TRBV27
J: TRBJ2-3
CDR3: CASSLLAGGPDTQYF

size: .
V: TRBV7-2
J: TRBJ2-2
CDR3: CASSRTSGRAGELFF

size: .
V: TRBV7-9
J: TRBJ1-2
CDR3: CASSLTNGAYGYTF

size: .
V: TRBV6-2/TRBV6-3
J: TRBJ2-2
CDR3: CASSYSVTSGSFLANTGELFF

size: .
V: TRBV6-1
J: TRBJ2-1
CDR3: CASSEEGALSSGSSNEQFF

size: .
V: TRBV19
J: TRBJ1-2
CDR3: CASSIDSGTGYGYTF

size: .
V: TRBV6-5
J: TRBJ1-2
CDR3: CASSPQTGPRGGYTF

size: .
V: TRBV7-9
J: TRBJ1-5
CDR3: CASSLGQGLPQHF

size: .
V: TRBV7-2
J: TRBJ1-1
CDR3: CASSLGGMNTEAFF

size: .
V: TRBV3-1/TRBV3-2
J: TRBJ1-1
CDR3: CASSRDRGRLDTEAFF

size: once
V: TRBV27
J: TRBJ1-2
CDR3: CASSLQPPGQGARGYGYTF

size: .
V: TRBV18
J: TRBJ1-4
CDR3: CASSHFKRTGDEKLFF

size: .
V: TRBV24-1
J: TRBJ1-2
CDR3: CATSSSGYGYTF

size: once
V: TRBV24-1
J: TRBJ2-5
CDR3: CATSDEVHEGAETQYF

size: few
V: TRBV4-1
J: TRBJ1-2
CDR3: CASSHPQGAYGYTF

size: .
V: TRBV5-6
J: TRBJ1-1
CDR3: CASSLGLSLNTEAFF

size: .
V: TRBV19
J: TRBJ2-5
CDR3: CASSPGQRKYF

size: .
V: TRBV6-5
J: TRBJ1-1
CDR3: CASSRDRLGTEAFF

size: .
V: TRBV3-1/TRBV3-2
J: TRBJ1-5
CDR3: CASSQGGTWGPSNQPQHF

size: once
V: TRBV6-2/TRBV6-3
J: TRBJ2-1
CDR3: CASSRDSLGEQFF

size: .
V: TRBV9
J: TRBJ2-1
CDR3: CASSVIDWEGQGNEQFF

size: .
V: TRBV6-5
J: TRBJ1-5
CDR3: CASRPQGRNQPQHF

size: .
V: TRBV30
J: TRBJ1-6
CDR3: CAWSKTGIGSPLHF

size: .
V: TRBV9
J: TRBJ1-2
CDR3: CASSPRPGTEVSGYTF

size: .
V: TRBV3-1/TRBV3-2
J: TRBJ2-1
CDR3: CASSQVGTINNEQFF

size: few
V: TRBV28
J: TRBJ1-3
CDR3: CASRHHPRQGQGSGNTIYF

size: .
V: TRBV3-1/TRBV3-2
J: TRBJ2-7
CDR3: CASSQGLGPGEQYF

size: .
V: TRBV6-5
J: TRBJ2-7
CDR3: CASSLASGGGSYEQYF

size: .
V: TRBV28
J: TRBJ1-3
CDR3: CASSSPPEGPNTIYF

size: .
V: TRBV2
J: TRBJ1-3
CDR3: CASATSDRGRNTIYF

size: .
V: TRBV2
J: TRBJ1-1
CDR3: CARQGQGLRGANTEAFF

size: .
V: TRBV29-1
J: TRBJ1-2
CDR3: CSVRTGDYGYTF

size: .
V: TRBV7-9
J: TRBJ2-3
CDR3: CASSLTSADTDTQYF

size: .
V: TRBV4-1
J: TRBJ1-1
CDR3: CASSPYRGTEAFF

size: .
V: TRBV6-5
J: TRBJ2-1
CDR3: CASRLGGPLYNEQFF

size: .
V: TRBV19
J: TRBJ2-2
CDR3: CASSILAGARTGELFF

size: .
V: TRBV16
J: TRBJ2-7
CDR3: CASSQNVERYEQYF

size: .
V: TRBV5-1
J: TRBJ2-5
CDR3: CASSLQREQETQYF

size: .
V: TRBV7-6
J: TRBJ1-1
CDR3: CASSLPRTGGNTEAFF

size: .
V: TRBV9
J: TRBJ1-5
CDR3: CASSVQGLPNQPQHF

size: .
V: TRBV5-1
J: TRBJ1-1
CDR3: CASSIGQGVYEAFF

size: .
V: TRBV6-5
J: TRBJ1-2
CDR3: CASSSPNYGYTF

size: .
V: TRBV6-2/TRBV6-3
J: TRBJ2-6
CDR3: CASSYSGTFGANVLTF

size: .
V: TRBV7-2
J: TRBJ2-5
CDR3: CASSQSGSGETQYF

size: .
V: TRBV21-1
J: TRBJ2-7
CDR3: CASSKVRRPYEQYF

size: .
V: TRBV19
J: TRBJ1-4
CDR3: CASSTEGARLLFF

size: .
V: TRBV9
J: TRBJ2-1
CDR3: CASSVVSSGNEQFF

size: .
V: TRBV5-4
J: TRBJ1-2
CDR3: CASSPPGGQGAYGYTF

size: .
V: TRBV28
J: TRBJ2-7
CDR3: CASSPSGRPSYEQYF

size: .
V: TRBV10-3
J: TRBJ2-7
CDR3: CAAQGTYEQYF

size: .
V: TRBV7-9
J: TRBJ2-2
CDR3: CASRPDRGPTGELFF